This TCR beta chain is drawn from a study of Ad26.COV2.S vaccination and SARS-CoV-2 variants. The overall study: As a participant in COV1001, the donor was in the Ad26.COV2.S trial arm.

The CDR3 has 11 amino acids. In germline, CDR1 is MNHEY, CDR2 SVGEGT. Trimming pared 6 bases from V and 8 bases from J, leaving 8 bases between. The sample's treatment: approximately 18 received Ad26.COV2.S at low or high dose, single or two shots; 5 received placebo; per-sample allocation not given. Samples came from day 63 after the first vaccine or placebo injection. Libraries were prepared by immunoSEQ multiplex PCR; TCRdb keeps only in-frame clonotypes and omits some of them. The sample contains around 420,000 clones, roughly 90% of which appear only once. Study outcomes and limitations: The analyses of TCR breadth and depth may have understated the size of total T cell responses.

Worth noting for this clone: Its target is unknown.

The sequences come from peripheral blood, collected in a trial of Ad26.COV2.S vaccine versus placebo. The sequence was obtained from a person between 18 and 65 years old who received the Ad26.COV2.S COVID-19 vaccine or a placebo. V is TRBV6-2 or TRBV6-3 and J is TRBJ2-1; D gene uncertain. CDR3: CASSQEHEQFF. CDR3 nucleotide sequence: TGTGCCAGCAGCCAAGAACATGAGCAGTTCTTC.